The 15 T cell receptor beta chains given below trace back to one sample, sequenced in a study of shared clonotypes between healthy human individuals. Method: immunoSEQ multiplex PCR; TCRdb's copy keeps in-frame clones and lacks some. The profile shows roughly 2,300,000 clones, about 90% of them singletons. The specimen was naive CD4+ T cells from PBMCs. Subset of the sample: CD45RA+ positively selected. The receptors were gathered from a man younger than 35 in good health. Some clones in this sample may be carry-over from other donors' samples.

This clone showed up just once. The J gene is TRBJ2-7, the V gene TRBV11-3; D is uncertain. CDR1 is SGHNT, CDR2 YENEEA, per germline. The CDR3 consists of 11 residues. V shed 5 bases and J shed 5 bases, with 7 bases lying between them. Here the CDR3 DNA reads TGTGCCAGCAGCGGCCGTGACGAGCAGTACTTC. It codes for CASSGRDEQYF.

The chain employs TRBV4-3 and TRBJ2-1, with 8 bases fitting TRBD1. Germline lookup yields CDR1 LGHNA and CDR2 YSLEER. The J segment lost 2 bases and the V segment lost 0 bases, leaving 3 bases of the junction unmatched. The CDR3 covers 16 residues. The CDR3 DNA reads TGCGCCAGCAGCCAAGAATGGACAGGGACCTACAATGAGCAGTTCTTC. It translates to CASSQEWTGTYNEQFF.

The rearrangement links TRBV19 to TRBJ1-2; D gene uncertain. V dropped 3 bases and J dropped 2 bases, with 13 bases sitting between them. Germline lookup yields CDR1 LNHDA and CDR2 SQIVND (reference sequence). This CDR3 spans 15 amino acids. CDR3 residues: CASSMSGRNNYGYTF. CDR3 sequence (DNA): TGTGCCAGTAGTATGAGCGGACGGAACAACTATGGCTACACCTTC. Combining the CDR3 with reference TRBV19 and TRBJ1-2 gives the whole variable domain DGGITQSPKYLFRKEGQNVTLSCEQNLNHDAMYWYRQDPGQGLRLIYYSQIVNDFQKGDIAEGYSVSREKKESFPLTVTSAQKNPTAFYLCASSMSGRNNYGYTFGSGTRLTVV.

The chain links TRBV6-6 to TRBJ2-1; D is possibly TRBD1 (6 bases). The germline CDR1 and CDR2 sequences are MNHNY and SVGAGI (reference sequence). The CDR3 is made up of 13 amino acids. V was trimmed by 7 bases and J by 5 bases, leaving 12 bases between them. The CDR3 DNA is TGTGCCAGCACTACGACAGGTAACAATGAGCAGTTCTTC. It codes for CASTTTGNNEQFF.

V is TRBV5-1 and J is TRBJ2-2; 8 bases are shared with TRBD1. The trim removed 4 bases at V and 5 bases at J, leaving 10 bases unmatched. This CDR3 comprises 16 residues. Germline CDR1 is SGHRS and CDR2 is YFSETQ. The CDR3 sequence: CASSILIGQGTGELFF. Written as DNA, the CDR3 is TGCGCCAGCAGCATACTTATAGGACAGGGTACCGGGGAGCTGTTTTTT.

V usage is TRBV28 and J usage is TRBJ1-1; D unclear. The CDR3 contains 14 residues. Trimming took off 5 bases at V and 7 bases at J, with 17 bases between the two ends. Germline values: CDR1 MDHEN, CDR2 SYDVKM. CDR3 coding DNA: TGTGCCAGCAGTGTCCGGGATTTGTCTAGTGAAGCTTTCTTT. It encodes CASSVRDLSSEAFF.

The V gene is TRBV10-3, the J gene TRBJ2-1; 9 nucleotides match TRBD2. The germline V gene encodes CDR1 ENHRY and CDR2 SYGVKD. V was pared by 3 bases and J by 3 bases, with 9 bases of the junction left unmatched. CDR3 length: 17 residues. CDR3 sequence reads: CAISDGTSSPGYNEQFF. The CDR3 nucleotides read TGTGCCATCAGTGACGGGACTAGCTCCCCGGGCTACAATGAGCAGTTCTTC.

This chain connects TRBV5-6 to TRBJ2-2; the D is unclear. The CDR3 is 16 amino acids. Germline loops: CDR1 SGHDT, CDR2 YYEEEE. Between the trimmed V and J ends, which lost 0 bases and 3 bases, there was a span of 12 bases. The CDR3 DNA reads TGTGCCAGCAGCTTGGTAGGACGGAGTGACACCGGGGAGCTGTTTTTT. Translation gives CASSLVGRSDTGELFF.

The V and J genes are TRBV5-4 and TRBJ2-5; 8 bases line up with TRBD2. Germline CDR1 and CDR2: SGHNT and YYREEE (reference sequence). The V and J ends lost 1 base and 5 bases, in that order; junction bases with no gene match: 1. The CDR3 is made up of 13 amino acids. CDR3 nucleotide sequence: TGTGCCAGCAGCTTGCCGGGGGGGGAGACCCAGTACTTC. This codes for CASSLPGGETQYF.

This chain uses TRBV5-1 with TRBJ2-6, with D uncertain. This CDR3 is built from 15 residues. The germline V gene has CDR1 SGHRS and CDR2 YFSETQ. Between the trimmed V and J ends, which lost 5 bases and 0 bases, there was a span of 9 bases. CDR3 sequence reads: CASSRWSSGANVLTF. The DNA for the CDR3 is TGCGCCAGCAGTAGGTGGAGCTCTGGGGCCAACGTCCTGACTTTC. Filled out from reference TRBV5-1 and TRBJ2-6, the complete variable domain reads KAGVTQTPRYLIKTRGQQVTLSCSPISGHRSVSWYQQTPGQGLQFLFEYFSETQRNKGNFPGRFSGRQFSNSRSEMNVSTLELGDSALYLCASSRWSSGANVLTFGAGSRLTVL.

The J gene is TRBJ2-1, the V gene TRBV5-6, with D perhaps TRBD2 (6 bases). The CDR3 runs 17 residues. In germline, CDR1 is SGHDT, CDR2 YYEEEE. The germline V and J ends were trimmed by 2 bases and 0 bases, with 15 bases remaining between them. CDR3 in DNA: TGTGCCAGCAGCTTTAGAAGCGGGTTGAGCTCCTACAATGAGCAGTTCTTC. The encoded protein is CASSFRSGLSSYNEQFF.

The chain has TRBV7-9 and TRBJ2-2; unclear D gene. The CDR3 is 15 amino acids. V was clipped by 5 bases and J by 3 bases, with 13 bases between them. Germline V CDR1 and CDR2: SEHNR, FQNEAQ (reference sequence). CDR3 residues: CASSPRRVYTGELFF. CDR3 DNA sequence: TGTGCCAGCAGCCCCCGCCGGGTCTACACCGGGGAGCTGTTTTTT.

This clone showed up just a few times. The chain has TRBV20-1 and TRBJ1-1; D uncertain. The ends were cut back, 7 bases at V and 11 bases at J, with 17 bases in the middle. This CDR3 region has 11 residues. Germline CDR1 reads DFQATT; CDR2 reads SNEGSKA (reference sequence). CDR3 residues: CSVKVALGAFF. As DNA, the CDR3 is TGCAGTGTCAAGGTTGCCCTGGGGGCTTTCTTT.

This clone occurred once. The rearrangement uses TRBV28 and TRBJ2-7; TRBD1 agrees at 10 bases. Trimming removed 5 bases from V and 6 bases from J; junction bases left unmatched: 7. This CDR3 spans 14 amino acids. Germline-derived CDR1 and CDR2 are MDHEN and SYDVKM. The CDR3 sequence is CASSPDRGGGEQYF. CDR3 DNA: TGTGCCAGCAGTCCGGACAGGGGGGGAGGCGAGCAGTACTTC.

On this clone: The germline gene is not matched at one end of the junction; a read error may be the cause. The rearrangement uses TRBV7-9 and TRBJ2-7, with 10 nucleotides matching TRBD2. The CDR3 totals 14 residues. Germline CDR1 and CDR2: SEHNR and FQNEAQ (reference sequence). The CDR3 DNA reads TGTGCCAGCAGCCTAGCGGGGGTCCCGTGGGAGCAGTACTTC. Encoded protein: CASSLAGVPWEQYF. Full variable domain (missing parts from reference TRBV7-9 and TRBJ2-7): DTGVSQNPRHKITKRGQNVTFRCDPISEHNRLYWYRQTLGQGPEFLTYFQNEAQLEKSRLLSDRFSAERPKGSFSTLEIQRTEQGDSAMYLCASSLAGVPWEQYFGPGTRLTVT.